This T cell receptor (beta chain) was recovered during a study of control samples from healthy donors and cancer patients. Sequencing was performed with immunoSEQ multiplex PCR; in TCRdb, only in-frame clones are kept and a portion is missing. The sample has roughly 150,000 clones, approximately 88% seen once. Between the trimmed V and J ends, which lost 3 bases and 3 bases, there was a span of 11 bases. CDR3 length: 13 residues. Germline V gives CDR1 DFQATT, CDR2 SNEGSKA (reference sequence). The receptor was isolated from a man aged 25-45 years in good health. Source material: blood. V gene TRBV20-1 combines with J gene TRBJ1-2; D possibly corresponds to TRBD1 (5 bases). The CDR3 DNA sequence: TGCAGTGCTAGTGGGGGAAGGGACTATGGCTACACCTTC. This gives the protein CSASGGRDYGYTF.